Each of the 11 T cell receptor beta chains below was sequenced from the same sample in a study of T cell responses to AZD1222 COVID-19 vaccine. The protocol was immunoSEQ multiplex PCR, while the TCRdb copy is restricted to in-frame clones and leaves out a portion. The profile covers 95,000 to 150,000 clones, with approximately 90% appearing a single time and roughly 4.4% taken by the ten largest. The sample consisted of peripheral blood, taken on day 0 of AZD1222 vaccination. The receptors originated from an adult in good health.

The chain combines TRBV7-9 with TRBJ1-4; D may be TRBD1 (6 bases). This CDR3 is 16 amino acids long. Trimming pared 5 bases from V and 7 bases from J, leaving 20 bases between. CDR1 and CDR2 from the germline V gene are SEHNR and FQNEAQ (reference sequence). The CDR3 region has the DNA TGTGCCAGCAGCGGCCTCCCAGGGGATGGGAGTGAAAAACTGTTTTTT. Its translation: CASSGLPGDGSEKLFF.

The chain links TRBV14 to TRBJ1-6, with 8 bases lining up with TRBD1. Germline V gene lookup returns CDR1 SGHDN and CDR2 FVKESK. V lost 3 bases to trimming and J lost 4 bases; unmatched junction nucleotides: 8. The CDR3 runs to 17 residues. This CDR3 is CASSQVRTGSYNSPLHF. The CDR3 bases are TGTGCCAGCAGCCAGGTCCGGACAGGGTCATATAATTCACCCCTCCACTTT.

This rearrangement joins TRBV7-2 to TRBJ2-1; D gene uncertain. Looked up from germline, CDR1 is SGHTA and CDR2 is FQGNSA. This CDR3 contains 14 residues. Trimming took off 1 base at V and 12 bases at J, with 16 bases between the two ends. The CDR3 here is CASSLGPAPARQFF. The CDR3 DNA is TGTGCCAGCAGCTTAGGTCCAGCGCCCGCACGGCAGTTCTTC.

The J gene is TRBJ1-5, the V gene TRBV19; 8 bases map to TRBD1. Losses at the gene ends were 6 bases for V and 4 bases for J; bases not matched to a gene: 5. CDR1 and CDR2 from the germline V gene are LNHDA and SQIVND (reference sequence). This CDR3 has 14 amino acids. In nucleotides, the CDR3 is TGTGCCAGTAGGCAGGGGGCTTTGAATCAGCCCCAGCATTTT. Its translation is CASRQGALNQPQHF.

This clone showed up just once. The chain has TRBV12-5 and TRBJ2-3; 12 bases match TRBD1. The CDR3 is made up of 15 amino acids. From germline, CDR1 is LGHNT and CDR2 FRNRAP. The ends lost 7 bases at V and 5 bases at J; junction bases unmatched: 7. CDR3 DNA sequence: TGTGCTAGTGTCCCGGGACAGGGGGCGGGAGATACGCAGTATTTT. This codes for CASVPGQGAGDTQYF.

The CDR3 sequence: CASRTERAKETQYF. The CDR3 DNA reads TGTGCCAGCAGGACAGAAAGAGCAAAAGAGACCCAGTACTTC. The genes are TRBV2 and TRBJ2-5, with D possibly being TRBD1 (5 bases). Trimming stripped 6 bases from V and 3 bases from J, with 14 bases between. The CDR3 extends over 14 amino acids. CDR1 is SNHLY, CDR2 FYNNEI, per germline.

V usage is TRBV10-2 and J usage is TRBJ2-7, with a tentative D call TRBD1 (5 bases). This CDR3 is 10 amino acids long. CDR1 WSHSY and CDR2 SAAADI come from the germline V gene. Trimming cost V 8 bases and J 4 bases, with 6 bases left between them. The CDR3 region is CASGAYEQYF. DNA for the CDR3: TGCGCCAGCGGGGCGTACGAGCAGTACTTC.

J is TRBJ2-2 and V is TRBV5-1, with a possible D match to TRBD1 (5 bases). Germline CDR1 is SGHRS and CDR2 is YFSETQ. The CDR3 totals 14 residues. Trimming cost V 4 bases and J 5 bases, with 12 bases left between them. In DNA, the CDR3 is TGCGCCAGCAGCACACAGGACGGTACCGGGGAGCTGTTTTTT. Its translation: CASSTQDGTGELFF. The variable domain in full, with the rest retrieved from reference TRBV5-1 and TRBJ2-2, is KAGVTQTPRYLIKTRGQQVTLSCSPISGHRSVSWYQQTPGQGLQFLFEYFSETQRNKGNFPGRFSGRQFSNSRSEMNVSTLELGDSALYLCASSTQDGTGELFFGEGSRLTVL.

With regard to this clone: Given a much more abundant clone one base away, this may be a read error. V usage is TRBV3-1 (or the pseudogene TRBV3-2) and J usage is TRBJ1-5; D unresolved. The ends were cut back, 3 bases at V and 0 bases at J, with 0 bases in the middle. CDR1 is LGHDT, CDR2 YNNKEL, per germline (reference sequence). CDR3 size: 12 residues. CDR3 bases: TGTGCCAGCAGCCATAGCAATCAGCCCCAGCATTTT. Translating gives CASSHSNQPQHF.

The chain combines TRBV19 with TRBJ1-6, with unresolved D. Germline V gives CDR1 LNHDA, CDR2 SQIVND (reference sequence). CDR3 length: 14 amino acids. V was pared by 7 bases and J by 4 bases, with 11 bases between. CDR3 residues: CASNNHPYNSPLHF. The CDR3, as DNA: TGTGCCAGTAATAACCACCCGTATAATTCACCCCTCCACTTT. Full variable domain (remainder filled in from reference TRBV19 and TRBJ1-6): DGGITQSPKYLFRKEGQNVTLSCEQNLNHDAMYWYRQDPGQGLRLIYYSQIVNDFQKGDIAEGYSVSREKKESFPLTVTSAQKNPTAFYLCASNNHPYNSPLHFGNGTRLTVT.

The V call is TRBV10-3, the J call TRBJ2-3, with D possibly matching TRBD1 (6 bases). V was cut by 3 bases and J by 2 bases, with 9 bases left in between. Germline V lookup: CDR1 ENHRY, CDR2 SYGVKD. This CDR3 comprises 14 residues. Here the CDR3 DNA reads TGTGCCATCAGTGAAGGGGGTATCACAGATACGCAGTATTTT. Translated, it gives CAISEGGITDTQYF.